The clone carrying this TCR beta chain was counted only a few times. No antigen is known for it. These memory T cells were uncultured and sequenced directly after ex vivo isolation. The table came from immunoSEQ multiplex PCR; TCRdb's copy has only in-frame clones and leaves some out. The sample holds 23,000 or so clones, about nine tenths seen once. The source of the sample is a study of CD4 T cell repertoires in COVID-19. Overall study context: After approximately nine days of IL-2 expansion, CFSE-low cells were relabeled and restimulated with other coronavirus spikes. General study points: Some SARS-CoV-2 clonotypes, between 7 and 25%, recurred in SARS-CoV and/or HKU1 cultures.

CDR3 length: 14 amino acids. Germline V lookup: CDR1 SGHDN, CDR2 FVKESK. Between the trimmed V and J ends, which lost 8 bases and 1 base, there was a span of 14 bases. The chain couples TRBV14 to TRBJ1-1; D may be TRBD1 (5 bases). The sample was central memory CD4+ T cells from blood, taken before the COVID-19 pandemic. The receptor comes from a human donor who had COVID-19. The CDR3 spells CASAGAAWNTEAFF. In nucleotides, the CDR3 is TGTGCCAGCGCTGGGGCAGCCTGGAACACTGAAGCTTTCTTT.